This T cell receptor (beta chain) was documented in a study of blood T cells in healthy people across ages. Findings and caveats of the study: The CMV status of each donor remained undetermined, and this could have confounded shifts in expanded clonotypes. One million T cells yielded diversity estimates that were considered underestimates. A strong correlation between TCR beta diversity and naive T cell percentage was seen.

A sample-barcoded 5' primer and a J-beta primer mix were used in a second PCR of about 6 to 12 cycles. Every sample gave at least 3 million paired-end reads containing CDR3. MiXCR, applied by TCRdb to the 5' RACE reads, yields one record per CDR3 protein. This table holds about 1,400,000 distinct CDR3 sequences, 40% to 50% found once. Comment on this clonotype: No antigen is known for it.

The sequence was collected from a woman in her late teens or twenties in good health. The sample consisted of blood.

Here the CDR3 reads CAITSGGNEQFF. In DNA form, the CDR3 reads TGTGCCATAACGTCGGGGGGCAATGAGCAGTTCTTC. This sequence joins TRBV10-3 and TRBJ2-1, with 7 bases aligning to TRBD2. Trimming removed 9 bases from V and 6 bases from J; junction bases left unmatched: 5. This CDR3 comprises 12 residues. Germline CDR1 ENHRY, CDR2 SYGVKD.